These 5 T cell receptor beta chains were sequenced from one sample in a study of molecular identifiers for immune sequencing clone quantification (dated by TCRdb to 2016 to 2019). Library generation was performed with PCR. Sequenced using a NextSeq 500. TCRdb reprocessed the public reads (quality trimming at Q25 with fastp, clone calling with MiXCR) and kept in-frame beta chains. Entries that share a CDR3 protein sequence are merged under the most common genes and DNA. The table for this sample lists hundreds of thousands of distinct CDR3 sequences; 25% of them were counted only once. The ten largest account for about 0.73% of the sample. The sequenced material came from naive CD8+ T cells from blood, with Jurkat cell RNA spiked in. The meaning of the sample's cell subset or site label: FACS-sorted CD8+CD4-CCR7+CD45RA+ naive T cells. These receptors were collected from a human donor in good health. Some libraries in this study had Jurkat cell RNA spiked in.

Concerning this clonotype: Relative to the germline gene, one junction end is altered; a read error may explain this. The rearrangement links TRBV19 to TRBJ2-7; 11 nucleotides line up with TRBD1. Germline V gene lookup returns CDR1 LNHDA and CDR2 SQIVND (reference sequence). This CDR3 region has 13 residues. The CDR3 loop is CAVRTGGFDERYF. Written as DNA, the CDR3 is TGTGCCGTACGGACAGGGGGCTTCGACGAGCGGTACTTC.

The CDR3 loop is CASSPDGISYEQYF. In DNA, the CDR3 is TGTGCCAGCTCCCCGGACGGGATCTCCTACGAGCAGTACTTC. The chain has TRBV18 and TRBJ2-7, with a tentative D call TRBD2 (5 bases). CDR1 KGHSH and CDR2 LQKENI come from the germline V gene. The CDR3 covers 14 residues. V lost 6 bases to trimming and J lost 0 bases, with 12 bases between them.

This clonotype occurred many times. The V gene is TRBV7-2, the J gene TRBJ1-1; TRBD1 is a possible D gene (6 bases). CDR1 SGHTA and CDR2 FQGNSA come from the germline V gene. The CDR3 extends over 12 amino acids. Trimming cost V 8 bases and J 5 bases, with 12 bases left between them. This chain's CDR3 is CASLEGGTEAFF. The CDR3 nucleotides read TGTGCCAGCTTGGAGGGGGGTACTGAAGCTTTCTTT.

This clonotype came up a few times. The junction and the germline gene differ at one end; a read error may be behind it. The rearrangement links TRBV5-3 to TRBJ2-5; D not resolved. TRBV5-3 is annotated as an ORF whose role is uncertain. CDR3 length: 16 residues. The CDR3 DNA reads as TGTGCCAGCAGCTTGGGTCTTTCGGAGCCGCAGGAGACCCAGTACTTC. Translated: CASSLGLSEPQETQYF.

This clonotype was counted only a few times. This chain joins TRBV19 and TRBJ2-2; 12 nucleotides line up with TRBD2. V lost 9 bases, J lost 8 bases, and 10 bases stayed unmatched. CDR1 and CDR2 from the germline V gene are LNHDA and SQIVND (reference sequence). There are 15 residues in the CDR3. DNA for the CDR3: TGTGCCAGCACTCCGACTAGCGGGAGCTATGGGGAGCTGTTTTTT. Its translation: CASTPTSGSYGELFF.